This TCR beta chain emerged from a study of CD8 T cells in ankylosing spondylitis. Many counts were recorded for this clonotype. TCRdb independently ran MiXCR on the 5' RACE reads; one entry per CDR3 protein. The table has just over 150,000 distinct CDR3 sequences, about 17% seen once. Germline values: CDR1 SGHTA, CDR2 FQGTGA. Trimming cost V 2 bases and J 1 base; bases outside gene matches: 4. This CDR3 spans 15 amino acids. The sequence derives from a male donor with ankylosing spondylitis or in good health (not recorded which). Input material: blood, either unsorted or a sorted T cell fraction (not recorded which). The gene calls are TRBV7-3 and TRBJ2-5; 7 bases fit TRBD2. CDR3 in DNA: TGTGCCAGCAGCTTAGGGGCGGGAGCCCAAGAGACCCAGTACTTC. Encoded protein: CASSLGAGAQETQYF.